This T cell receptor beta chain was captured by sequencing in a study of CD8 T cells in Susac syndrome. It was with random hexamers that about 0.45 to 1 ug RNA was reverse transcribed. The authors amplified TCR beta CDR3 across 54 Vbeta and 13 Jbeta using immunoSEQ multiplex PCR. TCRdb reprocessed the immunoSEQ multiplex PCR reads via MiXCR and lists one record per CDR3 protein. The sample includes about 130,000 distinct CDR3 sequences, approximately 96% of them seen just once. This CDR3 has 14 residues. The V end lost 0 bases, the J end lost 5 bases, and 11 bases lay between the germline ends. Germline CDR1 reads SGHRS; CDR2 reads YFSETQ. In blood CD8+ and CD4+ T cells, TCR beta underwent sequencing. TEMRA cells were FACS-enriched, with CD8+ and CD4+ T cells isolated negatively.

This clonotype originated in a human donor in good health. The chain is built from TRBV5-1 and TRBJ1-1; D is unclear. The sample taken for sequencing was CD4+ T cells from PBMCs. CDR3 DNA sequence: TGCGCCAGCAGCTTGGGGAAAAGTAAGACTGAAGCTTTCTTT. This translates into CASSLGKSKTEAFF.